This TCR beta chain emerged from a study of blood T cell repertoires in COVID-19. Study as a whole: The cDNA or gDNA used as material had been derived from T cells, B-cell-depleted T cells, or PBMCs.

In the authors' methods: Estimation of nucleated cell counts relied on the amplification of reference gene primers. Assay used: immunoSEQ multiplex PCR; TCRdb lists only in-frame clones, some missing. The V and J calls and clone size were taken over from that table, and D and trimming were inferred from the DNA. The sample consists of 240,000 or so clones, approximately 87% of them appearing once. Trimming removed 7 bases at V and 1 base at J, with 4 bases between. The CDR3 length is 11 residues. This clone has a single count. Input material: peripheral blood. The chain combines TRBV12-3 or TRBV12-4 with TRBJ1-1; D is unresolved. The TCR sequence derives from a man aged 55 to 70 with acute or convalescent COVID-19. CDR3 bases: TGTGCCAGCACCTGGAACACTGAAGCTTTCTTT. Amino acids: CASTWNTEAFF.